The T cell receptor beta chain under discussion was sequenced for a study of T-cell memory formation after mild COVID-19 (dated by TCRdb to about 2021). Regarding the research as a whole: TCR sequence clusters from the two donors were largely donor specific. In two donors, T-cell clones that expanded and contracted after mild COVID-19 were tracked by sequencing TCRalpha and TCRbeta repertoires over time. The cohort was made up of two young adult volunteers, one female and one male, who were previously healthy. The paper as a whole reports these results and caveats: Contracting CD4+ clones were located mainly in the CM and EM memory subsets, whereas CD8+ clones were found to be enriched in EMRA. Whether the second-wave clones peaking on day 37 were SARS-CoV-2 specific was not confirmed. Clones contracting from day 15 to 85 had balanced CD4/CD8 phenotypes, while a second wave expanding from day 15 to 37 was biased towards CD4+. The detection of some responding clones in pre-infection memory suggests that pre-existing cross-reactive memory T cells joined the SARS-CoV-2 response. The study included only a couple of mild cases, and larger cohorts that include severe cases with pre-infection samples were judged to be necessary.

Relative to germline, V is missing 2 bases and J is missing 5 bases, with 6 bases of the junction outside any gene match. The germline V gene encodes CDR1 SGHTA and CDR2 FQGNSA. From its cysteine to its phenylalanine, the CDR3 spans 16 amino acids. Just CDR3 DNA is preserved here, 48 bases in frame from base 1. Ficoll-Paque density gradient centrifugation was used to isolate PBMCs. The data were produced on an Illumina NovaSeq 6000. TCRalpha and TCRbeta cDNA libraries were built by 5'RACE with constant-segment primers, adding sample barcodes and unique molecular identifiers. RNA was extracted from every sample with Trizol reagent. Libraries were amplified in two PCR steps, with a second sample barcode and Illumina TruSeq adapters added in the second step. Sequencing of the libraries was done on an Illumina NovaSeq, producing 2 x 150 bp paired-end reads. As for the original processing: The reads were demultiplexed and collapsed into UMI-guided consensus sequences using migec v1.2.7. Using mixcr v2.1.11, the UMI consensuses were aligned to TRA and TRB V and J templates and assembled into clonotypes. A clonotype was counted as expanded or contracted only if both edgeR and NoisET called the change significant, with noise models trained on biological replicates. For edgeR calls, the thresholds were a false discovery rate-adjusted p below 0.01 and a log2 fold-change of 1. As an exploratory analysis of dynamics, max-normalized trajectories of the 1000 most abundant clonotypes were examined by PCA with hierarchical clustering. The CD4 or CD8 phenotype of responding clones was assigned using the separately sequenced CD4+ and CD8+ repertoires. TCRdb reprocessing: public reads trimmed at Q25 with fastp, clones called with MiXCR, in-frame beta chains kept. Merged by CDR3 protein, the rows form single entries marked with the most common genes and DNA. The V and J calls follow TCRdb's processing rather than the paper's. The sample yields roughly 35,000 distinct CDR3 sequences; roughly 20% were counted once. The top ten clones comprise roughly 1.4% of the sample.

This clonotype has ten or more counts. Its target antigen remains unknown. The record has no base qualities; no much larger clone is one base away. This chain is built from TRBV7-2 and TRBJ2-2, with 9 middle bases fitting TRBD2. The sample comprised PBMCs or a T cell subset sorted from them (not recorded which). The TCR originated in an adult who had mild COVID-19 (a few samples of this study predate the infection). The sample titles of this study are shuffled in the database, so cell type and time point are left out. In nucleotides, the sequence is TGTGCCAGCAGCTTACTCCTAGCGGGAAGAACCGGGGAGCTGTTTTTT. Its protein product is CASSLLLAGRTGELFF. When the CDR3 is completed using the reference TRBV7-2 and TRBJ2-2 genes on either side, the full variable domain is GAGVSQSPSNKVTEKGKDVELRCDPISGHTALYWYRQSLGQGLEFLIYFQGNSAPDKSGLPSDRFSAERTGGSVSTLTIQRTQQEDSAVYLCASSLLLAGRTGELFFGEGSRLTVL.